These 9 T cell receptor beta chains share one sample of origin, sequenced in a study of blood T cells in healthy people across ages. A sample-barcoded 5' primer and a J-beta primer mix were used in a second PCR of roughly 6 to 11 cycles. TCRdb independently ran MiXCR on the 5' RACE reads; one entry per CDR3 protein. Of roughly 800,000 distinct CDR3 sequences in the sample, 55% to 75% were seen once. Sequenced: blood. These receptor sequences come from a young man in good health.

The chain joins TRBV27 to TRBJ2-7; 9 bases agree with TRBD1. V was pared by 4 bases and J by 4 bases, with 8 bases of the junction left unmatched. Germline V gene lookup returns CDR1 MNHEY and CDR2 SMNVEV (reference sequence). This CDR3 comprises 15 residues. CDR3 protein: CASSSFAGTGYEQYF. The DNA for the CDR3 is TGTGCCAGCAGTTCTTTCGCTGGGACAGGGTACGAGCAGTACTTC.

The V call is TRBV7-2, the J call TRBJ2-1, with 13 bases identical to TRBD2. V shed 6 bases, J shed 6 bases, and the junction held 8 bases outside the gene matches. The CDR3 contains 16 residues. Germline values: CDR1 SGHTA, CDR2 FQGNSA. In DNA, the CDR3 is TGTGCCAGCAGTTGGACTAGCGGGAGAGGACTCAATGAGCAGTTCTTC. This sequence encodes CASSWTSGRGLNEQFF.

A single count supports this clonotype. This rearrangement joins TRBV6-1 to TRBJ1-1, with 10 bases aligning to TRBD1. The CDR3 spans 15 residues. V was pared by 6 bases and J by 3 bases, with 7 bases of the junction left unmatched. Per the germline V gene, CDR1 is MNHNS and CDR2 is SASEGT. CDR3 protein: CASRPRDRGYTEAFF. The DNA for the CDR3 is TGTGCCAGCAGACCGAGGGACAGGGGCTACACTGAAGCTTTCTTT.

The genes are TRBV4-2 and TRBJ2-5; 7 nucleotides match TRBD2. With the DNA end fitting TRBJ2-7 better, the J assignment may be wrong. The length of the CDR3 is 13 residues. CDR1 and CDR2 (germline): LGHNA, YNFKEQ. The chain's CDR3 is CASSPGAGPEQYF. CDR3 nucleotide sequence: TGTGCCAGCAGCCCCGGAGCGGGACCCGAGCAGTACTTC.

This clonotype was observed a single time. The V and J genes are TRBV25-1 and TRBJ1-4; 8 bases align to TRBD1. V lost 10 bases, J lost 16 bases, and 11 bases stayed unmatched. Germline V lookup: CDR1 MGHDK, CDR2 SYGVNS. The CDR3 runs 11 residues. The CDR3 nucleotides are TGTGCCACCACCTCGACAGGGGAGGGGTTTTTT. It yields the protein CATTSTGEGFF.

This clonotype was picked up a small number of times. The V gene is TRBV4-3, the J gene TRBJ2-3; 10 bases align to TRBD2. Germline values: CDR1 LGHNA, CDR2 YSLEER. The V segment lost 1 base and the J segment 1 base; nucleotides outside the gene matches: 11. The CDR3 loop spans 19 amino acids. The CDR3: CASSQGGGWTSGGTDTQYF. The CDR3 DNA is TGCGCCAGCAGCCAAGGTGGGGGGTGGACTAGCGGAGGCACAGATACGCAGTATTTT.

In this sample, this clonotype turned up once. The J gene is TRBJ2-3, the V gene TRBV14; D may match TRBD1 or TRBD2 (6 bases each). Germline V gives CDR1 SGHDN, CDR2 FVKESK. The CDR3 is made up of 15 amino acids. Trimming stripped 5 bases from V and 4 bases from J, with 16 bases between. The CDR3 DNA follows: TGTGCCAGCAGCACCCGACAGGCTAGCGCAGATACGCAGTATTTT. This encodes CASSTRQASADTQYF. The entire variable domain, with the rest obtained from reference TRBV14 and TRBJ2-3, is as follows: EAGVTQFPSHSVIEKGQTVTLRCDPISGHDNLYWYRRVMGKEIKFLLHFVKESKQDESGMPNNRFLAERTGGTYSTLKVQPAELEDSGVYFCASSTRQASADTQYFGPGTRLTVL.

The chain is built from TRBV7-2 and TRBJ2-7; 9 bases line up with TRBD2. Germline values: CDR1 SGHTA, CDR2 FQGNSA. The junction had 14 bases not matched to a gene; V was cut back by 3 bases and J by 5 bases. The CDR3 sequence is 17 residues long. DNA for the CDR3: TGTGCCAGCAGCTTCAAGGTGGGGGAAGCGGGAGGTCACGAGCAGTACTTC. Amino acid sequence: CASSFKVGEAGGHEQYF.

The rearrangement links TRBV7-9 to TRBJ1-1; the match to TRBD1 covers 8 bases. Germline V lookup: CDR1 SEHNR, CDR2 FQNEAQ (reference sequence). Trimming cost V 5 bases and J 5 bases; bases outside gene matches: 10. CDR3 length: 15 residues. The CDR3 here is CASSPEGQGWTEAFF. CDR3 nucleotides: TGTGCCAGCAGCCCAGAAGGACAGGGTTGGACTGAAGCTTTCTTT.